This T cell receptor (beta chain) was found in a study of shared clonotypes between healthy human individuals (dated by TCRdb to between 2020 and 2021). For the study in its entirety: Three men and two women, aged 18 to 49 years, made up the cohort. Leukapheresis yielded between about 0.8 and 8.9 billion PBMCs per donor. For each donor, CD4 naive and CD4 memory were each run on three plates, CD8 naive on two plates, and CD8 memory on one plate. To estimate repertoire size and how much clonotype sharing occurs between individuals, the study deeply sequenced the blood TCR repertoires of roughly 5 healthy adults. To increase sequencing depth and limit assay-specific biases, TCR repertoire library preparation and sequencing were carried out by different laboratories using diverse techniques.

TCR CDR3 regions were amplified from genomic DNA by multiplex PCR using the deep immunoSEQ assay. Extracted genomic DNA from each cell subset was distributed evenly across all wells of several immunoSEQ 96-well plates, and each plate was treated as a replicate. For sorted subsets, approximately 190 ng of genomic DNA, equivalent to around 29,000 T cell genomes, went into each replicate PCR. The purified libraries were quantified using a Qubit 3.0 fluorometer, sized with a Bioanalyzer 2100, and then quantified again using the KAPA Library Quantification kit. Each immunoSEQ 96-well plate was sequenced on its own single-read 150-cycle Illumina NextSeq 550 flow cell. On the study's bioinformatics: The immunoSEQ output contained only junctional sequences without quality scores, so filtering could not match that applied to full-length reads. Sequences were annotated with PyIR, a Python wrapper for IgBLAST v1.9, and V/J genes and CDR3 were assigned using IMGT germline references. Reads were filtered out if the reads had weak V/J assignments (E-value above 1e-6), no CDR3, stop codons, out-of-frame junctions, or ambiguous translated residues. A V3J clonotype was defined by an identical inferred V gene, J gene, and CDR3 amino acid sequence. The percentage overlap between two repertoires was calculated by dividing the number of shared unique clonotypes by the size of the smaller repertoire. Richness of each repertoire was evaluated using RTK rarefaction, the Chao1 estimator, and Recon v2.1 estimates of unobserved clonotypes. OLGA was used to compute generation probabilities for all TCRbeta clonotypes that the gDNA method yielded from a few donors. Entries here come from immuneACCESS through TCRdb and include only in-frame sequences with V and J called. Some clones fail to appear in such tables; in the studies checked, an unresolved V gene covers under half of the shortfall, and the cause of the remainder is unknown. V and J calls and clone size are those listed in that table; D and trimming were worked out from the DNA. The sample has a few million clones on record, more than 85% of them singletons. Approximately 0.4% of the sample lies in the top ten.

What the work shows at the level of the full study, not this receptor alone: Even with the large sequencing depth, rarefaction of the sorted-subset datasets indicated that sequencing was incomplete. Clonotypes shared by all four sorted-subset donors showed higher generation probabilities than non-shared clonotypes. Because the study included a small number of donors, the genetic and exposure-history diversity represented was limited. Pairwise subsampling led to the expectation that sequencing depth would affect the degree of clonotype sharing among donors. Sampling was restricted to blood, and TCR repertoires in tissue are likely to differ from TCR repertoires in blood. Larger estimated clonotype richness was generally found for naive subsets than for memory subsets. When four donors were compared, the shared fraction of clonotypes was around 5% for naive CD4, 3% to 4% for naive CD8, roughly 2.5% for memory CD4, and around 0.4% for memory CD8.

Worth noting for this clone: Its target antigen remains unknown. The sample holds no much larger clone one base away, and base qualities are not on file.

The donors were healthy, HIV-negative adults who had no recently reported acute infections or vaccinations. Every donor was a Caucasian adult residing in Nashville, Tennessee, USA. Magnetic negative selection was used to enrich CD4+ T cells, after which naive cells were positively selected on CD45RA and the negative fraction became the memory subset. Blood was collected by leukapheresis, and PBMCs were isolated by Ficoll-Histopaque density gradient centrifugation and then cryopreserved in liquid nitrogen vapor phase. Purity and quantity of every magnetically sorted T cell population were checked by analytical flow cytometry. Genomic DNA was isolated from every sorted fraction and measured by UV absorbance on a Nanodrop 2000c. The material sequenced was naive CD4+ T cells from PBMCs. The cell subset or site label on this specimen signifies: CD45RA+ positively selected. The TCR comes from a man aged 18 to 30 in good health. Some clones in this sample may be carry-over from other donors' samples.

Here the CDR3 is given as CASSSSGTHGAQYF. The nucleotide sequence is TGTGCCAGCAGCTCTAGCGGAACCCACGGGGCGCAGTATTTT. The sequence links TRBV4-2 to TRBJ2-3; 7 central bases correspond to TRBD2. The CDR3 has 14 amino acids, counting the end cysteine and phenylalanine. Only CDR3 DNA remains: 42 bases, in frame from the first base. The germline V gene specifies LGHNA as CDR1 and YNFKEQ as CDR2. Trimming removed 5 bases from V and 10 bases from J; the gene matches leave 12 bases unexplained.